The clone carrying this T cell receptor (beta chain) was counted many times. MiXCR, run by TCRdb on the 5' RACE reads, gives a single entry per CDR3 protein. The data contain some 43,000 distinct CDR3 sequences, under 12% of them singletons. This sample stems from a study of spatial heterogeneity in lung cancer. Time point in this sample: blood at routine non-recurrence follow-up after resection. Germline CDR1 is KGHSH and CDR2 is LQKENI. The CDR3 is 14 residues long. Trimming cost V 1 base and J 5 bases, with 11 bases left between them. The clonotype originates from a female donor with early-stage non-small cell lung cancer. This rearrangement joins TRBV18 to TRBJ2-5; D is possibly TRBD1 (5 bases). This material consisted of PBMCs, taken at follow-up. CDR3 protein: CASSPLDSGETQYF. In nucleotides, the CDR3 is TGTGCCAGCTCACCACTCGACAGTGGGGAGACCCAGTACTTC.